The present TCR beta chain was sequenced within a study of cytotoxic CD8 clonotypes in ibrutinib-treated CLL. On the study more broadly: The study recorded mean values of about 260,000 productive templates and 100,000 or so productive rearrangements per sample. Overall study findings and caveats: Clonality grew at ibrutinib response; at progression, it decreased back toward baseline. Starting clonality was above that of age-matched healthy donors and tracked circulating CD8+ T-cell counts. Shared public clonotypes were rare, and on treatment they either got smaller or stayed the same.

In the case of this clone: Its antigen is undetermined.

The table came from immunoSEQ multiplex PCR; TCRdb's copy has only in-frame clones and leaves some out. Found here are roughly 110,000 clones, under 70% of them singletons; the top ten hold about 40%. There are 14 residues in the CDR3. The sequenced sample was PBMCs, obtained after 24 months of ibrutinib treatment. The chain joins TRBV21-1 to TRBJ2-7; the tabulated D call, TRBD1, remains unverified against the DNA. TRBV21-1 is marked as a pseudogene. This sequence was found in a human donor with chronic lymphocytic leukemia. The CDR3 here is CASSKGPEDYEQYF. Here the CDR3 DNA reads TGTGCCAGCAGCAAAGGGCCAGAAGACTACGAGCAGTACTTC.